This T cell receptor beta chain was observed in a study of cytomegalovirus exposure and HLA in healthy donors. General observations from the study: A later analysis reported that several of the most significant clusters appeared to be linked to common viral pathogens, among them Epstein-Barr virus. It was likely that a cluster of highly shared sequence variants was a sequencing artifact. Available immune exposure information covered CMV serostatus only.

Points on this clone: Its antigen is not known.

Unrecorded immune exposures were likely, despite nominal health at sampling. From germline, CDR1 is SGHNT and CDR2 YYREEE (reference sequence). Trimming stripped 1 base from V and 0 bases from J, with 11 bases between. The CDR3 covers 16 residues. PCR involved 60 Vbeta and 13 Jbeta primers. The protocol was immunoSEQ multiplex PCR, while the TCRdb copy is restricted to in-frame clones and leaves out a portion. The repertoire has 180,000 or so clones, 60% to 80% of them found once; the top ten carry almost 6.5%. This clonotype originated in a man aged 40-49 years in good health and CMV-seropositive. This chain joins TRBV5-4 and TRBJ1-5; D is unresolved. The sample taken for sequencing was PBMCs. The CDR3 nucleotides read TGTGCCAGCAGCTTGTCGCCAGGTTATAGCAATCAGCCCCAGCATTTT. It translates to CASSLSPGYSNQPQHF.